One sample yielded the 32 T cell receptor beta chains listed below, sequenced in a study of shared clonotypes between healthy human individuals. Profiling relied on immunoSEQ multiplex PCR, and the TCRdb table lists in-frame clones only, not all of them. The data contain roughly 1,500,000 clones, about 98.5% of them singletons. The specimen sequenced was naive CD4+ T cells sorted from blood. Stated subset: CD45RA+ positively selected. The receptors were sampled from a man aged 25-40 years in good health.

V usage is TRBV7-8 and J usage is TRBJ1-2, with 12 positions matching TRBD1. Per germline, CDR1 SGHVS and CDR2 FQNEAQ. Germline trimming cut 3 bases from V and 7 bases from J; bases unmatched to any gene: 3. The CDR3 loop spans 14 amino acids. The chain's CDR3 is CASSLGGQGAGYTF. The CDR3 region has the DNA TGTGCCAGCAGCTTGGGGGGACAGGGGGCTGGCTACACCTTC.

CDR3 DNA: TGTGCCTGGAGTGTACTGCCGGGAGGGCGCAATGAGCAGTTCTTC. This sequence encodes CAWSVLPGGRNEQFF. V usage is TRBV30 and J usage is TRBJ2-1, with 8 bases fitting TRBD2. The CDR3 sequence is 15 residues long. The trim removed 0 bases at V and 6 bases at J, leaving 7 bases unmatched. The germline V gene has CDR1 GTSNPN and CDR2 SVGIG (reference sequence).

The chain couples TRBV28 to TRBJ2-1; no firm D call. Per the germline V gene, CDR1 is MDHEN and CDR2 is SYDVKM. Trimming shortened V by 7 bases and J by 4 bases, and 11 bases separated the two germline ends. This CDR3 is built from 13 residues. CDR3 bases: TGTGCCAGCACCCTGGAGAGTTACAATGAGCAGTTCTTC. Translation gives CASTLESYNEQFF.

The V call is TRBV7-9, the J call TRBJ2-1; 14 bases line up with TRBD2. The CDR3 is 18 residues long. Germline lookup yields CDR1 SEHNR and CDR2 FQNEAQ (reference sequence). V was clipped by 2 bases and J by 5 bases; unmatched bases: 8. CDR3 DNA sequence: TGTGCCAGCAGCTTACCTGGGACTAGCGGGAGTTCCCACAATGAGCAGTTCTTC. Its translation: CASSLPGTSGSSHNEQFF.

This chain connects TRBV7-9 to TRBJ2-3; possible D gene TRBD2, 5 bases. CDR1 is SEHNR, CDR2 FQNEAQ, per germline (reference sequence). Trimming pared 5 bases from V and 6 bases from J, leaving 6 bases between. There are 11 residues in the CDR3. The CDR3 coding sequence is TGTGCCAGCAGCCGAGGGGATACGCAGTATTTT. Translated: CASSRGDTQYF.

V usage is TRBV10-3 and J usage is TRBJ2-3, with D perhaps TRBD2 (5 bases). V lost 3 bases and J lost 1, with 8 bases in between. The CDR3 sequence is 14 residues long. Germline values: CDR1 ENHRY, CDR2 SYGVKD. Here the CDR3 reads CAISDGAGTDTQYF. The CDR3, as DNA: TGTGCCATCAGTGATGGAGCGGGCACAGATACGCAGTATTTT.

As regards this clone: The sample contains more than one DNA sequence encoding this CDR3. This rearrangement joins TRBV5-1 to TRBJ1-2; D remains unclear. The CDR3 is 12 residues long. Trimming removed 0 bases at V and 4 bases at J, with 4 bases between. The V gene's germline CDR1 is SGHRS and CDR2 YFSETQ. CDR3: CASSLDSYGYTF. The DNA for the CDR3 is TGCGCCAGCAGCTTGGATAGCTATGGCTACACCTTC.

The table lists this clone with a count of one. CDR3 in amino acids: CSVGTLETQYF. The CDR3 DNA is TGCAGCGTGGGGACTCTAGAGACCCAGTACTTC. The chain joins TRBV29-1 to TRBJ2-5; D possibly corresponds to TRBD2 (6 bases). The CDR3 has 11 residues. Germline assignment: CDR1 SQVTM and CDR2 ANQGSEA. Trimming pared 6 bases from V and 4 bases from J, leaving 9 bases between. Using reference TRBV29-1 and TRBJ2-5 for the parts outside the CDR3, the full variable domain is SAVISQKPSRDICQRGTSLTIQCQVDSQVTMMFWYRQQPGQSLTLIATANQGSEATYESGFVIDKFPISRPNLTFSTLTVSNMSPEDSSIYLCSVGTLETQYFGPGTRLLVL.

The rearrangement uses TRBV19 and TRBJ2-3; D possibly corresponds to TRBD1 (6 bases). CDR3 length equals 14 residues. Trimming removed 0 bases from V and 6 bases from J, with 10 bases in between. Germline values: CDR1 LNHDA, CDR2 SQIVND (reference sequence). This CDR3 is CASSIEQGWDTQYF. The CDR3 nucleotides read TGTGCCAGTAGTATAGAACAGGGATGGGATACGCAGTATTTT.

The chain employs TRBV7-9 and TRBJ2-1; 13 positions match TRBD2. The CDR3 has 19 residues. Germline lookup yields CDR1 SEHNR and CDR2 FQNEAQ (reference sequence). The V gene end was trimmed by 1 base and the J gene end by 3 bases; junction bases not matched to a gene: 9. Here the CDR3 reads CASSLETGLAGALYNEQFF. CDR3 in DNA: TGTGCCAGCAGCTTAGAGACTGGACTAGCGGGAGCCCTCTACAATGAGCAGTTCTTC.

The CDR3 here is CASSPGGQPGYEQYF. DNA of the CDR3: TGTGCCAGCAGCCCGGGGGGACAGCCGGGCTACGAGCAGTACTTC. This chain connects TRBV9 to TRBJ2-7; D could derive from TRBD1 or TRBD2 (7 bases each). Per the germline V gene, CDR1 is SGDLS and CDR2 is YYNGEE. Trimming removed 4 bases from V and 3 bases from J, with 17 bases in between. This CDR3 is built from 15 residues.

This chain connects TRBV5-5 to TRBJ1-1; 7 positions match TRBD1. This CDR3 is 14 amino acids long. The V gene end was trimmed by 8 bases and the J gene end by 1 base; junction bases not matched to a gene: 8. The germline V gene encodes CDR1 SGHKS and CDR2 YYEKEE (reference sequence). The chain's CDR3 is CASFTGTANTEAFF. The CDR3 coding sequence is TGTGCCAGTTTCACCGGGACAGCGAACACTGAAGCTTTCTTT.

The rearrangement links TRBV28 to TRBJ2-2; 11 nucleotides match TRBD1. The CDR3 sequence is 21 residues long. Losses at the gene ends were 4 bases for V and 1 base for J; bases not matched to a gene: 17. CDR1 is MDHEN and CDR2 is SYDVKM in the germline V gene. The CDR3 loop reads CASSSTGTGGSFLGNTGELFF. The CDR3 bases are TGTGCCAGCAGTTCGACCGGGACAGGGGGATCGTTTTTAGGGAACACCGGGGAGCTGTTTTTT.

The chain joins TRBV25-1 to TRBJ2-4; D is ambiguous. Germline assignment: CDR1 MGHDK and CDR2 SYGVNS. The V and J ends lost 6 bases and 9 bases respectively, with 12 bases between them. The CDR3 consists of 12 residues. This CDR3 reads CASSYHPGIQYF. The CDR3 coding sequence is TGTGCCAGCAGCTATCACCCGGGCATTCAGTACTTC.

The gene calls are TRBV28 and TRBJ2-5; 8 bases match TRBD1. This CDR3 is 15 amino acids long. The J segment lost 5 bases and the V segment lost 5 bases, leaving 10 bases of the junction unmatched. The germline V gene has CDR1 MDHEN and CDR2 SYDVKM. In nucleotides, the CDR3 is TGTGCCAGCAGTCCCCCGGGACAGGTCCGGGAGACCCAGTACTTC. Encoded protein: CASSPPGQVRETQYF.

The chain uses TRBV27 and TRBJ1-2, with D unresolved. V gave up 3 bases and J gave up 4 bases, with 15 bases separating them. This CDR3 is 15 amino acids long. Germline V gene sequence: CDR1 MNHEY, CDR2 SMNVEV (reference sequence). The DNA for the CDR3 is TGTGCCAGCAGTTTTCGGGCTGGGGTCGGCTATGGCTACACCTTC. This codes for CASSFRAGVGYGYTF.

This clone was recorded only once. V and J are TRBV27 and TRBJ2-3; D could derive from TRBD1 or TRBD2 (5 bases each). This CDR3 contains 15 residues. CDR1 and CDR2 from the germline V gene are MNHEY and SMNVEV (reference sequence). V was pared by 7 bases and J by 2 bases, with 16 bases between. CDR3 sequence (DNA): TGTGCCAGCACCCTAAGGGGCGGGTTCACAGATACGCAGTATTTT. Its protein product is CASTLRGGFTDTQYF.

The rearrangement joins TRBV18 to TRBJ1-5; D unclear. Between the trimmed V and J ends, which lost 5 bases and 3 bases, there was a span of 11 bases. CDR1 is KGHSH, CDR2 LQKENI, per germline. The CDR3 extends over 14 amino acids. The CDR3 reads CASSVSRANQPQHF. DNA of the CDR3: TGTGCCAGCTCAGTCTCTAGGGCCAATCAGCCCCAGCATTTT.

The CDR3 DNA reads TGTGCCAGCAGCTTGCCCGCTAAGAGAGCCCAGCATTTT. Translating it yields CASSLPAKRAQHF. The chain combines TRBV7-2 with TRBJ1-5; D is ambiguous. V was clipped by 3 bases and J by 11 bases, with 14 bases between them. The germline gives CDR1 SGHTA, CDR2 FQGNSA. The CDR3 totals 13 residues.

The V gene is TRBV4-2, the J gene TRBJ2-7, with TRBD1 matching 7 bases. The CDR3 covers 14 residues. Germline CDR1 and CDR2: LGHNA and YNFKEQ. The junction had 7 bases not matched to a gene; V was cut back by 5 bases and J by 3 bases. CDR3 DNA sequence: TGTGCCAGCAGCTTGATAGGGGGCAACTACGAGCAGTACTTC. Translating gives CASSLIGGNYEQYF.

This rearrangement joins TRBV5-6 to TRBJ2-7; 9 bases align to TRBD1. The CDR3 has 15 residues. CDR1 SGHDT and CDR2 YYEEEE come from the germline V gene. Trimming at V came to 2 bases and at J to 1 base, leaving 4 bases not matched to a gene. CDR3 in amino acids: CASSFIGQGSYEQYF. DNA of the CDR3: TGTGCCAGCAGCTTTATAGGACAGGGGTCCTACGAGCAGTACTTC.

The J gene is TRBJ1-1, the V gene TRBV7-2, with D perhaps matching TRBD1 (5 bases). Trimming took 5 bases from V and 0 from J, leaving 13 bases between them. The germline V gene has CDR1 SGHTA and CDR2 FQGNSA. The CDR3 is 15 residues long. The CDR3 DNA reads as TGTGCCAGCAGCCCAAACAGGTTCATGAACACTGAAGCTTTCTTT. Its translation: CASSPNRFMNTEAFF.

This chain uses TRBV4-3 with TRBJ2-3; D unclear. The germline gives CDR1 LGHNA, CDR2 YSLEER. V lost 0 bases and J 2 bases, leaving 9 bases between the germline ends. The CDR3 is made up of 15 amino acids. CDR3 sequence: CASSQDLGPTDTQYF. The CDR3, as DNA: TGCGCCAGCAGCCAAGATTTAGGCCCCACAGATACGCAGTATTTT.

The chain recombines TRBV28 with TRBJ1-2; TRBD1 is a possible D gene (6 bases). The CDR3 spans 14 residues. Germline lookup yields CDR1 MDHEN and CDR2 SYDVKM. Deletions cut 10 bases from V and 6 bases from J, with 21 bases between. Written as DNA, the CDR3 is TGTGCCACCCCCGGAGGGGGGCCACGGGATGGCTACACCTTC. Its translation: CATPGGGPRDGYTF.

Comments on this clone: The same CDR3 is also encoded by other DNA sequences in this sample. J is TRBJ1-5 and V is TRBV28; 8 positions agree with TRBD1. Germline V gene lookup returns CDR1 MDHEN and CDR2 SYDVKM. CDR3 length: 15 residues. With V trimmed by 2 bases and J by 4 bases, 4 bases remained unmatched. This CDR3 reads CASSLGQGGNQPQHF. The CDR3, as DNA: TGTGCCAGCAGTTTAGGACAGGGAGGAAATCAGCCCCAGCATTTT.

The chain couples TRBV27 to TRBJ2-6; D remains ambiguous. In germline, CDR1 is MNHEY, CDR2 SMNVEV (reference sequence). This CDR3 comprises 16 residues. The ends were cut back, 5 bases at V and 0 bases at J, with 11 bases in the middle. DNA for the CDR3: TGTGCCAGCAGTCGATTTTCGGGCTCTGGGGCCAACGTCCTGACTTTC. Residues: CASSRFSGSGANVLTF.

This chain joins TRBV2 and TRBJ2-7; 7 bases align to TRBD1. The CDR3 sequence is 14 residues long. V shed 6 bases and J 1 base; nucleotides not matched to a gene: 6. CDR1 is SNHLY and CDR2 is FYNNEI in the germline V gene. CDR3 residues: CASRDGTASYEQYF. The CDR3 DNA sequence: TGTGCCAGCAGAGACGGGACAGCTTCCTACGAGCAGTACTTC.

The chain combines TRBV18 with TRBJ2-1; TRBD1 or TRBD2 may be the D gene (5 bases each). The CDR3 spans 16 residues. The germline CDR1 and CDR2 sequences are KGHSH and LQKENI. V lost 3 bases and J 6 bases, leaving 18 bases between the germline ends. CDR3 bases: TGTGCCAGCTCACCGCCCGGGACGCATTCTTCCAATGAGCAGTTCTTC. It is translated as CASSPPGTHSSNEQFF.

The V gene is TRBV27, the J gene TRBJ1-5; D unclear. The germline V gene has CDR1 MNHEY and CDR2 SMNVEV (reference sequence). The CDR3 sequence is 13 residues long. The germline V and J ends were trimmed by 4 bases and 2 bases, with 6 bases remaining between them. The CDR3 DNA reads as TGTGCCAGCAGTTCGAGTGGCAATCAGCCCCAGCATTTT. The encoded protein is CASSSSGNQPQHF.

This clone was recorded only once. J is TRBJ2-1 and V is TRBV18; 9 nucleotides line up with TRBD2. Germline assignment: CDR1 KGHSH and CDR2 LQKENI. This CDR3 comprises 15 residues. Germline trimming cut 3 bases from V and 8 bases from J; bases unmatched to any gene: 8. The CDR3 is CASSPRTSATHEQFF. DNA for the CDR3: TGTGCCAGCTCACCGCGGACTAGCGCAACGCATGAGCAGTTCTTC.

The genes are TRBV5-4 and TRBJ1-2; TRBD1 matches 7 bases. CDR3 length: 14 residues. Germline V gene lookup returns CDR1 SGHNT and CDR2 YYREEE (reference sequence). The trim removed 5 bases at V and 6 bases at J, leaving 10 bases unmatched. The CDR3 nucleotides are TGTGCCAGCAGGACAGGGAACTGGGGGGATGGCTACACCTTC. Its translation: CASRTGNWGDGYTF.

The DNA of the CDR3 is TGCAGCGTTGAGGGGGACACTTCTGGGGCCAACGTCCTGACTTTC. It is translated as CSVEGDTSGANVLTF. This sequence joins TRBV29-1 and TRBJ2-6; D may be TRBD1 (6 bases). This CDR3 is 15 amino acids long. Trimming removed 3 bases from V and 1 base from J, with 10 bases in between. Looked up from germline, CDR1 is SQVTM and CDR2 is ANQGSEA. Full variable domain (missing parts from reference TRBV29-1 and TRBJ2-6): SAVISQKPSRDICQRGTSLTIQCQVDSQVTMMFWYRQQPGQSLTLIATANQGSEATYESGFVIDKFPISRPNLTFSTLTVSNMSPEDSSIYLCSVEGDTSGANVLTFGAGSRLTVL.